The sequence of this T cell receptor (beta chain) was determined in a study of untreated major depressive disorder (dated by TCRdb to between 2018 and 2020). Notes on the research overall: A cross-sectional case-control design was used to compare T cell phenotype and TCR repertoire between antidepressant-free major depressive disorder patients and individually matched non-depressed controls. Differences in Vbeta 5.1, Vbeta 11 and Vbeta 22 usage observed by flow cytometry in the whole cohort were followed up by sequencing. Overall study results and their limits: Because of the strict matching and exclusion criteria, the study sample was comparatively small, which limits how generalizable the findings are. In every sequenced subject, the top five TRBV05-01 clones were all identified as private clones. For the sequencing comparisons, one-tailed planned tests were applied to only three Vbeta families that had been selected in advance. In CD4+ T cells, sequencing confirmed that depressed patients used TRBV05-01 (Vbeta 5.1) more than controls did, with a one-tailed test giving p = 0.040. In the sequencing data, TRBV25-01 and TRBV02-01 usage matched the flow-cytometry pattern without reaching statistical significance.

Each depressed patient was matched pairwise with a non-depressed control on sex, age, current smoking status and body mass index. Every participant in the study was of European descent. Controls had no current or lifetime mood disorder and scored 5 or less on the Quick Inventory of Depressive Symptoms-Self Report. Major medical conditions, Axis I/II comorbidities, regular medication or illicit drug use, and drinking over 100 g alcohol a week were all grounds for excluding any participant. From each participant, approximately 30 ml of peripheral blood was collected into EDTA tubes. Thawed PBMCs underwent magnetic negative selection with the BD IMag Human CD4 T Lymphocyte Enrichment Set to purify CD4+ T cells. Flow cytometry confirmed that the CD4+ enrichment method typically gave around 96% purity. A subgroup of a handful of case-control pairs, chosen blind to the chemokine receptor expression and flow-cytometric repertoire skewing results, underwent TCRbeta sequencing. Every blood sample was taken in the morning at 8:00 a.m., and Ficoll-Hypaque gradient centrifugation was used to isolate PBMCs. Until being assayed, PBMCs were kept in liquid nitrogen after cryopreservation by gradual cooling to -80 degrees C.

V loses 0 bases, J loses 5 bases, and the germline ends lie 15 bases apart. CDR3 length: 16 amino acids, cysteine to phenylalanine. Just CDR3 DNA is preserved here, 48 bases in frame from base 1. From a lookup of the germline V gene, CDR1 and CDR2 are LGHNA and YNFKEQ. A remark on this clone: Its antigen is currently not known. The input lacks base qualities; no much larger clone sits a single base away.

The Qiagen DNeasy Blood and Tissue Kit was used to extract total genomic DNA from the purified CD4+ T cells. Amplification and sequencing of the TCRbeta CDR3 region, as defined according to IMGT, were carried out with immunoSEQ immunosequencing protocols. The study's own analysis went as follows. Raw sequence data were preprocessed by the immunoSEQ service for PCR and sequencing error correction. The sequence data were loaded into the immunoSEQ Analyzer and then analyzed further using VDJtools v1.0.7. The paired Wilcoxon signed-rank test was used to test for differences between patients and controls. TCRdb limited this immuneACCESS table to in-frame rearrangements with V and J called. A share of clones is missing; checked studies link under half to unresolved V genes, and the rest is unexplained. That table supplies the V and J calls and clone size; D and trimming were determined from the DNA. Here the sample has just over 20,000 clones; over 85% occur a single time. In total, the top ten clones hold less than 0.4% of the sample.

The chain links TRBV4-2 with TRBJ2-3; the D gene is possibly TRBD2, with 6 bases matching. What was sequenced was CD4+ T cells from PBMCs. The sequence was obtained from a man aged 25 to 45 in good health. The CDR3 corresponds to CASSQDGSGELDTQYF. The DNA is as follows: TGTGCCAGCAGCCAAGACGGGTCGGGAGAATTAGATACGCAGTATTTT.